A single sample is the source of the 20 T cell receptor beta chains below, sequenced in a study of shared clonotypes between healthy human individuals (TCRdb year 2020). The method behind the library was the immunoSEQ multiplex PCR assay. TCRdb obtained this table from immuneACCESS and retained in-frame rearrangements with V and J assigned. These tables miss some clones; where compared with another copy, unresolved V genes account for less than half of the shortfall, and the remainder is unexplained. The sample data list roughly 1,100,000 clones, and about 75% of these were observed just once. The ten most abundant clones make up roughly 1.4% of the sample. The specimen was memory CD4+ T cells sorted from blood. This sample's cell subset or site label indicates: CD45RA-negative fraction. The origin of the receptors is a man between 18 and 35 years old in good health.

The V gene is TRBV18, the J gene TRBJ1-1, with 7 bases identical to TRBD1. Germline loops: CDR1 KGHSH, CDR2 LQKENI. The V and J ends lost 5 bases and 5 bases, in that order; junction bases with no gene match: 2. This CDR3 comprises 12 residues. This CDR3 reads CASSARGTEAFF. The CDR3 region has the DNA TGTGCCAGCTCAGCCAGGGGGACTGAAGCTTTCTTT.

The chain combines TRBV5-5 with TRBJ1-5, with D unresolved. CDR3 size: 15 residues. Germline loops: CDR1 SGHKS, CDR2 YYEKEE (reference sequence). With 3 bases removed from V and 0 bases from J, the gap between germline ends came to 10 bases. CDR3 residues: CASSSGIHSNQPQHF. The CDR3 nucleotides read TGTGCCAGCAGCTCCGGGATCCATAGCAATCAGCCCCAGCATTTT.

The rearrangement links TRBV9 to TRBJ2-2; 8 bases align to TRBD2. This CDR3 spans 15 amino acids. V dropped 4 bases and J dropped 5; count of bases not matched to a gene: 7. Germline assignment: CDR1 SGDLS and CDR2 YYNGEE. As DNA, the CDR3 is TGTGCCAGCAGCCCCCGACTAGCGAGTACCGGGGAGCTGTTTTTT. This sequence encodes CASSPRLASTGELFF.

The rearrangement joins TRBV15 to TRBJ2-7, with TRBD1 as a possible D gene (6 bases). V was clipped by 1 base and J by 6 bases, with 13 bases between them. Per the germline V gene, CDR1 is LNHNV and CDR2 is YYDKDF (reference sequence). This CDR3 has 14 residues. CDR3 coding DNA: TGTGCCACCAGCAGAGTGGGGGCACATGTCGAGCAGTACTTC. This gives the protein CATSRVGAHVEQYF.

This clone was counted a few times. Distinct nucleotide sequences in the sample also encode this CDR3. This chain connects TRBV10-2 to TRBJ1-1, with 8 positions matching TRBD1. From germline, CDR1 is WSHSY and CDR2 SAAADI. V trimming: 2 bases; J trimming: 4 bases; junction bases outside the gene matches: 0. This CDR3 is built from 13 residues. This chain's CDR3 is CASSEQGATEAFF. Written as DNA, the CDR3 is TGCGCCAGCAGTGAGCAGGGGGCCACTGAAGCTTTCTTT.

V and J are TRBV18 and TRBJ1-3; D unclear. Germline loops: CDR1 KGHSH, CDR2 LQKENI. The CDR3 contains 17 residues. Trimming shortened V by 3 bases and J by 0 bases, and 15 bases separated the two germline ends. CDR3 DNA: TGTGCCAGCTCACCTCTCGGTGGTTCCGTCTCTGGAAACACCATATATTTT. It is translated as CASSPLGGSVSGNTIYF.

This clone was picked up many times. The rearrangement uses TRBV14 and TRBJ1-3; a weak D match, TRBD1 (6 bases). CDR1 is SGHDN, CDR2 FVKESK, per germline. This CDR3 has 14 amino acids. Trimming pared 3 bases from V and 6 bases from J, leaving 12 bases between. CDR3 nucleotides: TGTGCCAGCAGCCAGTGGGGGCTCGAAAACACCATATATTTT. It translates to CASSQWGLENTIYF.

In its sample, this clone was seen a few times. CDR3 coding DNA: TGTGCCGAGGGGACAGGATATGGCTACACCTTC. Amino acids: CAEGTGYGYTF. This chain links TRBV30 with TRBJ1-2; 8 nucleotides align to TRBD1. The germline gives CDR1 GTSNPN, CDR2 SVGIG (reference sequence). The CDR3 runs to 11 residues. The junction had 4 bases not matched to a gene; V was cut back by 8 bases and J by 5 bases.

This sequence joins TRBV10-3 and TRBJ1-4; unclear D gene. The CDR3 contains 15 residues. With 6 bases removed from V and 0 bases from J, the gap between germline ends came to 11 bases. Per germline, CDR1 ENHRY and CDR2 SYGVKD. The DNA for the CDR3 is TGTGCCATCAGCCCAAACAGTGCAACTAATGAAAAACTGTTTTTT. It yields the protein CAISPNSATNEKLFF.

The rearrangement uses TRBV4-1 and TRBJ1-2, with D perhaps TRBD1 (6 bases). V was clipped by 1 base and J by 4 bases, with 19 bases between them. The germline gives CDR1 MGHRA, CDR2 YSYEKL. This CDR3 contains 17 residues. CDR3 protein: CASSQGGRQAIGYGYTF. DNA of the CDR3: TGCGCCAGCAGCCAAGGGGGTCGACAGGCCATAGGCTATGGCTACACCTTC.

The chain joins TRBV29-1 to TRBJ2-5; D is perhaps TRBD2 (5 bases). Germline CDR1 is SQVTM and CDR2 is ANQGSEA. The CDR3 extends over 12 amino acids. V was clipped by 6 bases and J by 5 bases, with 13 bases between them. The CDR3: CSVARGGETQYF. CDR3 coding DNA: TGCAGCGTGGCCCGGGGTGGGGAGACCCAGTACTTC.

The chain is built from TRBV5-1 and TRBJ2-7; D possibly uses TRBD1 or TRBD2 (5 bases each). V lost 3 bases and J lost 13, with 20 bases in between. This CDR3 region has 13 residues. Per germline, CDR1 SGHRS and CDR2 YFSETQ. The chain's CDR3 is CASSWEPGRQLYF. As DNA, the CDR3 is TGCGCCAGCAGCTGGGAGCCGGGACGGCAATTATACTTC.

The genes are TRBV5-5 and TRBJ2-1; TRBD2 is a possible D gene (6 bases). The CDR3 runs 16 residues. The V and J ends lost 1 base and 6 bases respectively, with 17 bases between them. Germline loops: CDR1 SGHKS, CDR2 YYEKEE (reference sequence). DNA of the CDR3: TGTGCCAGCAGCTTGAGGGGTCTAGCCGGGGGCAATGAGCAGTTCTTC. Translating gives CASSLRGLAGGNEQFF.

DNA for the CDR3: TGTGCCAGCAGTGTGTCGGCCGGGACCCCGTCCGGGGAGCAGTTCTTC. Its translation is CASSVSAGTPSGEQFF. This chain joins TRBV2 and TRBJ2-1; D may correspond to TRBD1 or TRBD2 (5 bases each). The germline gives CDR1 SNHLY, CDR2 FYNNEI. V gave up 4 bases and J gave up 10 bases, with 23 bases separating them. The CDR3 totals 16 residues. The complete variable domain, with remaining parts taken from reference TRBV2 and TRBJ2-1, reads EPEVTQTPSHQVTQMGQEVILRCVPISNHLYFYWYRQILGQKVEFLVSFYNNEISEKSEIFDDQFSVERPDGSNFTLKIRSTKLEDSAMYFCASSVSAGTPSGEQFFGPGTRLTVL.

V is TRBV28 and J is TRBJ1-1; 7 bases match TRBD1. Unmatched junction bases numbered 2, after V lost 5 bases and J lost 2 bases. The CDR3 is 13 residues long. Germline assignment: CDR1 MDHEN and CDR2 SYDVKM. CDR3 nucleotide sequence: TGTGCCAGCAGTAGGGGGCAAAACACTGAAGCTTTCTTT. It is translated as CASSRGQNTEAFF.

The chain combines TRBV28 with TRBJ2-7, with D tentatively TRBD1 (5 bases). The V end was cut by 7 bases, the J end by 2 bases, with 21 bases between. The germline gives CDR1 MDHEN, CDR2 SYDVKM. This CDR3 is built from 16 residues. CDR3 DNA sequence: TGTGCCAGCACTCCGCACCCGCAGGGAAATCCCTACGAGCAGTACTTC. Amino acids: CASTPHPQGNPYEQYF.

This clone was counted at least ten times. The sample holds other DNA sequences that translate to the same CDR3. The J gene is TRBJ2-7, the V gene TRBV27; 11 bases are shared with TRBD1. The CDR3 consists of 15 residues. Germline loops: CDR1 MNHEY, CDR2 SMNVEV (reference sequence). Germline trimming cut 4 bases from V and 4 bases from J; bases unmatched to any gene: 6. CDR3 amino acids: CASSSPGTGGYEQYF. CDR3 in DNA: TGTGCCAGCAGTTCCCCCGGGACAGGGGGTTACGAGCAGTACTTC.

The chain carries TRBV5-4 and TRBJ2-6; D not certain. The CDR3 covers 16 residues. CDR1 SGHNT and CDR2 YYREEE come from the germline V gene (reference sequence). The germline V and J ends were trimmed by 9 bases and 4 bases, with 20 bases remaining between them. For the CDR3, the DNA is TGTGCCACGACGTCCGGGCCTTCGCCCGGGGCCAACGTCCTGACTTTC. It encodes CATTSGPSPGANVLTF.

The rearrangement joins TRBV7-2 to TRBJ2-1, with TRBD2 matching 8 bases. The ends lost 4 bases at V and 6 bases at J; junction bases unmatched: 5. CDR3 length: 14 residues. Germline V lookup: CDR1 SGHTA, CDR2 FQGNSA. The CDR3 nucleotides read TGTGCCAGCAGCTATAGCGGGACACCCAATGAGCAGTTCTTC. Translating gives CASSYSGTPNEQFF.

V and J are TRBV7-9 and TRBJ2-7; the match to TRBD1 covers 10 bases. CDR3 length equals 14 residues. V was pared by 5 bases and J by 6 bases, with 7 bases of the junction left unmatched. CDR1 is SEHNR, CDR2 FQNEAQ, per germline (reference sequence). As DNA, the CDR3 is TGTGCCAGCAGCCCCGGGACAGGGGCCGGCGAGCAGTACTTC. Its translation is CASSPGTGAGEQYF.